The present entry profiles one T cell receptor beta chain with its context. The target antigen is unknown. There are 16 residues in the CDR3. J was trimmed by 7 bases and V by 4 bases; bases with no gene match: 12. Germline assignment: CDR1 MNHNS and CDR2 SASEGT. These data originate in a study of Ad26.COV2.S vaccination and SARS-CoV-2 variants. Study-level background: Ad26.COV2.S was injected intramuscularly once or twice, 56 days apart.

General study points: Breadth of non-spike TCRs did not differ between vaccinees and placebo recipients.

Assay: immunoSEQ multiplex PCR; the TCRdb copy retains only in-frame clones and omits some. Of around 450,000 clones listed, approximately 89% are singletons. Noted treatment: about 20 received Ad26.COV2.S at low or high dose, single or two shots; several received placebo; per-sample allocation not given. Material that was analyzed had been drawn on day 63 after the first vaccine or placebo injection. In the vaccine, an Ad26 vector expressed the SARS-CoV-2 spike of the Wuhan strain. The chain carries TRBV6-1 and TRBJ1-4; 7 bases line up with TRBD1. The sequence was obtained from a person between 18 and 59 years old who received the Ad26.COV2.S COVID-19 vaccine or a placebo. The source material was peripheral blood, sampled in a trial of Ad26.COV2.S vaccine versus placebo. In DNA form, the CDR3 reads TGTGCCAGCAGTGGAGAGCGGGACAGCCTGGGTGAAAAACTGTTTTTT. Translated, it gives CASSGERDSLGEKLFF.